The text below deals with one T cell receptor (beta chain). The sample originates from a study of control samples from healthy donors and cancer patients. The method was immunoSEQ multiplex PCR; TCRdb's version includes in-frame clones alone and lacks a portion of them. The table lists fewer than 250,000 clones, around 93% of them singletons. The receptor was isolated from a man in his thirties or forties in good health. Sequencing was performed on blood.

This CDR3 is CASSLVPGKSSGNTIYF. The CDR3 nucleotides read TGTGCCAGCAGCTTGGTACCAGGAAAGAGCTCTGGAAACACCATATATTTT. The rearrangement uses TRBV5-6 and TRBJ1-3; the D is unclear. CDR1 is SGHDT and CDR2 is YYEEEE in the germline V gene. The V end lost 0 bases, the J end lost 0 bases, and 13 bases lay between the germline ends. The CDR3 length is 17 residues.